This T cell receptor (beta chain) was identified in a study of T cells in Graves' hyperthyroidism and ophthalmopathy (dated 2019 in TCRdb). Some background on the complete study: Peripheral blood samples were taken at initial diagnosis, before any treatment was given. After blood sampling, hyperthyroidism patients were treated with methimazole at a starting dose of 30 mg daily, and ophthalmopathy patients were treated with high-dose intravenous methylprednisolone. An independent validation cohort of 18 to 20 hyperthyroidism patients and about 16 patients who later progressed to ophthalmopathy tested prospective prediction of ophthalmopathy. Thyroid tissue and blood T-cell repertoires from several Graves' hyperthyroidism patients were also compared in the study. The approximately 90 discovery patients were randomly split 7:3 into training and test sets. To identify distinguishing TCR V-J signatures, a discovery cohort of some 100 patients was used, comprising 43 with Graves' ophthalmopathy and around 57 with stable Graves' hyperthyroidism. The paper describes TCR Vbeta CDR3 sequencing of fewer than 150 peripheral blood samples, made up of 43 ophthalmopathy patients, 70 to 75 hyperthyroidism patients and 17 progressor patients. The research as a whole found: In validation, progression to ophthalmopathy was predicted by the model with roughly 71% sensitivity and 72.22% specificity, a median of 6.5 months before onset. No statistical method was used to set the sample size in advance, and investigators knew the group allocation. Ophthalmopathy was separated from stable hyperthyroidism by a 13 V-J signature model, with 85% to 90% sensitivity and 81% to 82% specificity obtained in cross-validation and 80%/75% obtained in testing. Most expanded thyroid clonotypes (frequency above 0.001) were also found in blood, which suggests that blood repertoires may mirror thyroid immune responses.

Amplification of TCR beta CDR3 regions was carried out from RNA transcripts. The first round of RT-PCR for the TCR CDR3 was performed with the HTBI primer set and the Qiagen OneStep RT-PCR kit. Libraries were constructed in a second round of multiplex PCR, after which size selection and purification were performed. Libraries were sequenced paired-end with 100 bp reads on an Illumina HiSeq2000. The authors' analysis ran thus. Raw data were processed with SOAPnuke, discarding reads with adapters, uncalled bases, mean Phred below 15, or no exact constant-primer or identifier match. COPE v1.2.5 was used to merge high-quality paired reads, and clonotypes were defined as unique nucleotide sequences. Clonotypes were aligned to IMGT TRBV, TRBD and TRBJ reference segments using MiTCR v1.1. Analysis was restricted to V-J combinations with a frequency above 0.0001, which covered roughly 99% of repertoires. A TCS score was defined as the ratio between F50 (clonal expansion) and ExV (chaos), using BLOSUM62-based TCRdist between CDR3 peptides within each V-J. Welch's t-statistics and random forest reduced just over 500 V-J features to about 13, which were used in a naive Bayes classifier (R e1071). TCRdb passed the public sequencing reads through fastp at Q25 and MiXCR, retaining productive beta sequences. Each entry merges the rows of one CDR3 protein and shows their most common DNA and genes. TCRdb's processing, not the study's, gives the V and J calls here. The sample profile shows 300,000 to 400,000 distinct CDR3 sequences; roughly 18% of them were found once. The top ten clones comprise 35% to 45% of the sample.

Points on this clonotype: The antigen this receptor binds is unknown. A junction end diverges from the germline sequence, so it may reflect a read error.

In the ophthalmopathy patients, disease was moderately to severely active, with a Clinical Activity Score of 3 or more, a NOSPECS grade of 4 or more, and a duration of less than 3 months. Any patient with an uncontrolled infection, another autoimmune disease, pregnancy or lactation was excluded. Diagnoses were established on the basis of clinical symptoms, serum thyroxine and TRAb, thyroid ultrasound, and orbital computed tomography. PBMCs were separated from roughly 9.6 ml of fresh peripheral blood using Ficoll-Paque density gradient centrifugation. Total RNA was extracted with Trizol reagent, and quality was checked on an Agilent 2100 Bioanalyzer. Including the terminal cysteine and phenylalanine, the CDR3 comprises 14 residues. Here the CDR3 DNA is all that survives: 42 bases in frame from base 1. CDR1 and CDR2 were assigned from the germline V gene (reference sequence) as SGHKS and YYEKEE.

Recombination linked TRBV5-5 to TRBJ2-7; TRBD2 is a possible D gene, resting on 5 matching bases. The sequence was obtained from a man younger than 35 with Graves' ophthalmopathy. Sequencing was carried out using blood. The DNA sequence is as follows: TGTACCAGCAGACCGGACTGGGGCTCCTACGAGCAGTACTTC. This gives the protein CTSRPDWGSYEQYF. The reference TRBV5-5 and TRBJ2-7 proteins fill in what lies around the CDR3, so the full variable domain reads DAGVTQSPTHLIKTRGQQVTLRCSPISGHKSVSWYQQVLGQGPQFIFQYYEKEERGRGNFPDRFSARQFPNYSSELNVNALLLGDSALYLCTSRPDWGSYEQYFGPGTRLTVT.